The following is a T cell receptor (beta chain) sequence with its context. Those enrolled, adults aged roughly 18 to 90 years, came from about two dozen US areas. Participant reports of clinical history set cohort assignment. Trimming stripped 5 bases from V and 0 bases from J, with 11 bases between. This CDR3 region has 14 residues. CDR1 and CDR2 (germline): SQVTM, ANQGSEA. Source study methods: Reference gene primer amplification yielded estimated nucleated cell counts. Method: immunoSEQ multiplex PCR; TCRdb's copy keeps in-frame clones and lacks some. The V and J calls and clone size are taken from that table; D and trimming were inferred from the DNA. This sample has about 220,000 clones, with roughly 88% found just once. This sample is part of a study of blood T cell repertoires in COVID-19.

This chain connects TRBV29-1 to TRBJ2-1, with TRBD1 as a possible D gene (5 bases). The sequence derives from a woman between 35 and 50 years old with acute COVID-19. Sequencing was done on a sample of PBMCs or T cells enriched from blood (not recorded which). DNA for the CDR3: TGCAGCGTTATTGACAGTAGCTCCTACAATGAGCAGTTCTTC. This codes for CSVIDSSSYNEQFF.